The next 30 T cell receptor beta chains were all read from a single sample in a study of blood T cell repertoires in COVID-19. Produced via immunoSEQ multiplex PCR; TCRdb's table is partial and in-frame only. The sample has more than 150,000 clones; more than 80% are singletons. The source material was peripheral blood. Receptors originate from a woman aged 80 or over with COVID-19, enrolled during active disease.

This clone was counted between two and nine times. This sequence joins TRBV6-5 and TRBJ2-1; no definite D call. Germline CDR1 reads MNHEY; CDR2 reads SVGAGI. V shed 6 bases and J shed 0 bases, with 12 bases lying between them. This CDR3 is 15 amino acids long. The CDR3, as DNA: TGTGCCAGCAGCTACCAATCGAGCTCCTACAATGAGCAGTTCTTC. Translated: CASSYQSSSYNEQFF.

The chain recombines TRBV27 with TRBJ2-2; 12 bases map to TRBD2. Per the germline V gene, CDR1 is MNHEY and CDR2 is SMNVEV (reference sequence). This CDR3 is built from 15 residues. V lost 5 bases to trimming and J lost 7 bases; unmatched junction nucleotides: 5. CDR3 in DNA: TGTGCCAGCAGTCGGACTAGCGGGGCTGGCGGGGAGCTGTTTTTT. It translates to CASSRTSGAGGELFF.

J is TRBJ2-3 and V is TRBV2; TRBD2 agrees at 7 bases. V dropped 6 bases and J dropped 5; count of bases not matched to a gene: 11. The germline gives CDR1 SNHLY, CDR2 FYNNEI. This CDR3 is built from 15 residues. The CDR3 loop is CASRQDARGVDTQYF. In nucleotides, the CDR3 is TGTGCCAGCAGACAGGACGCCCGGGGGGTAGATACGCAGTATTTT. Full variable domain (rest looked up from reference TRBV2 and TRBJ2-3): EPEVTQTPSHQVTQMGQEVILRCVPISNHLYFYWYRQILGQKVEFLVSFYNNEISEKSEIFDDQFSVERPDGSNFTLKIRSTKLEDSAMYFCASRQDARGVDTQYFGPGTRLTVL.

This sequence joins TRBV29-1 and TRBJ2-7, with D possibly TRBD1 on 6 matching bases. The CDR3 is 12 amino acids. Germline loops: CDR1 SQVTM, CDR2 ANQGSEA. V lost 7 bases to trimming and J lost 2 bases, with 12 bases between them. The CDR3 here is CSGTVHPYEQYF. The CDR3 DNA reads as TGCAGCGGGACAGTCCACCCCTACGAGCAGTACTTC.

In this sample, this clone turned up a few times. This sequence joins TRBV7-2 and TRBJ2-7; D unresolved. The CDR3 is made up of 11 amino acids. Germline assignment: CDR1 SGHTA and CDR2 FQGNSA. The V and J ends lost 8 bases and 0 bases respectively, with 5 bases between them. The CDR3: CASVSSYEQYF. CDR3 bases: TGTGCCAGCGTGAGCTCCTACGAGCAGTACTTC. Full variable domain (rest looked up from reference TRBV7-2 and TRBJ2-7): GAGVSQSPSNKVTEKGKDVELRCDPISGHTALYWYRQSLGQGLEFLIYFQGNSAPDKSGLPSDRFSAERTGGSVSTLTIQRTQQEDSAVYLCASVSSYEQYFGPGTRLTVT.

The J gene is TRBJ1-3, the V gene TRBV7-2, with 8 bases aligning to TRBD1. Germline loops: CDR1 SGHTA, CDR2 FQGNSA. There are 12 residues in the CDR3. The CDR3 DNA follows: TGTGGAACGGACAGGGCTGGAAACACCATATATTTT. Translating it yields CGTDRAGNTIYF.

This chain joins TRBV3-1 (or the pseudogene TRBV3-2) and TRBJ2-5; 10 bases are a match to TRBD2. The germline CDR1 and CDR2 sequences are LGHDT and YNNKEL (reference sequence). This CDR3 spans 16 amino acids. V dropped 4 bases and J dropped 5; count of bases not matched to a gene: 10. The CDR3 is CASSLSSGRRRETQYF. CDR3 bases: TGTGCCAGCAGCCTAAGTAGCGGGAGGAGGCGCGAGACCCAGTACTTC.

Of note for this clone: The same CDR3 also results from other DNA sequences found in this sample. The gene calls are TRBV5-1 and TRBJ2-5, with 10 bases fitting TRBD2. With 0 bases clipped from V and 3 bases from J, the junction kept 2 bases outside the gene matches. There are 15 residues in the CDR3. Germline loops: CDR1 SGHRS, CDR2 YFSETQ. CDR3 in amino acids: CASSLGLAGEETQYF. The CDR3 region has the DNA TGCGCCAGCAGCTTGGGTCTAGCGGGGGAAGAGACCCAGTACTTC.

The chain has TRBV7-8 and TRBJ2-4; TRBD1 matches 12 bases. Germline V gene data show CDR1 as SGHVS and CDR2 as FQNEAQ. This CDR3 is 17 amino acids long. V shed 5 bases and J 0 bases; nucleotides not matched to a gene: 5. The CDR3 coding sequence is TGTGCCAGCAGCGTGGGACAGGGGGCCCTAGCCAAAAACATTCAGTACTTC. As protein: CASSVGQGALAKNIQYF.

The chain uses TRBV19 and TRBJ2-7; 9 nucleotides line up with TRBD2. This CDR3 has 14 amino acids. V lost 4 bases and J lost 2; bases outside the gene matches: 3. CDR1 and CDR2 from the germline V gene are LNHDA and SQIVND (reference sequence). The CDR3 nucleotides read TGTGCCAGTAGTAGGACTAGCGAAACCTACGAGCAGTACTTC. Protein sequence: CASSRTSETYEQYF.

This clone was observed a single time. The chain combines TRBV10-3 with TRBJ1-6; 8 nucleotides line up with TRBD1. The junction had 12 bases not matched to a gene; V was cut back by 2 bases and J by 6 bases. Germline V gene data show CDR1 as ENHRY and CDR2 as SYGVKD. This CDR3 is 18 amino acids long. The CDR3 is CAISETTGGTGANSPLHF. In DNA form, the CDR3 reads TGTGCCATCAGTGAGACAACCGGTGGGACAGGAGCTAATTCACCCCTCCACTTT.

CDR3: CSASSGWADGYTF. CDR3 nucleotides: TGCAGTGCTAGTAGCGGGTGGGCGGATGGCTACACCTTC. The chain recombines TRBV20-1 with TRBJ1-2; unclear D gene. Germline CDR1 and CDR2: DFQATT and SNEGSKA (reference sequence). CDR3 length: 13 residues. V lost 3 bases, J lost 6 bases, and 14 bases lay in between.

In its sample, this clone was seen a few times. The chain is built from TRBV18 and TRBJ1-1; 8 bases line up with TRBD1. V shed 4 bases and J 6 bases; nucleotides not matched to a gene: 4. The CDR3 extends over 13 amino acids. Germline-derived CDR1 and CDR2 are KGHSH and LQKENI. The CDR3 is CASSLDRGSEAFF. DNA for the CDR3: TGTGCCAGCTCACTTGACAGGGGATCTGAAGCTTTCTTT.

The chain couples TRBV7-6 to TRBJ2-3; 10 bases agree with TRBD2. This CDR3 is 18 amino acids long. V shed 2 bases, J shed 2 bases, and the junction held 10 bases outside the gene matches. From germline, CDR1 is SGHVS and CDR2 FNYEAQ. This chain's CDR3 is CASSLKRGGRRDTDTQYF. The CDR3 nucleotides read TGTGCCAGCAGCTTAAAGCGGGGGGGCCGTCGAGACACAGATACGCAGTATTTT.

V is TRBV5-1 and J is TRBJ2-2; maybe TRBD2 (6 bases). In germline, CDR1 is SGHRS, CDR2 YFSETQ. The CDR3 extends over 18 amino acids. The V and J ends lost 7 bases and 6 bases respectively, with 28 bases between them. CDR3 DNA: TGCGCCAGCGCCTTGGCGGGCAGCGGGTACCTTAGCGCCGGGGAGCTGTTTTTT. Translating gives CASALAGSGYLSAGELFF.

The V and J genes are TRBV29-1 and TRBJ2-5, with 7 bases aligning to TRBD2. Per germline, CDR1 SQVTM and CDR2 ANQGSEA. The CDR3 is made up of 15 amino acids. The V and J ends lost 6 bases and 3 bases, in that order; junction bases with no gene match: 13. In DNA, the CDR3 is TGCAGCGTGTTCGGGGGGAAGAGTAGGAAAGAGACCCAGTACTTC. It specifies CSVFGGKSRKETQYF.

The chain employs TRBV5-1 and TRBJ1-1; weak D call: TRBD1 (6 bases). V was cut by 4 bases and J by 0 bases, with 7 bases left in between. CDR3 length: 13 amino acids. Germline CDR1 is SGHRS and CDR2 is YFSETQ. The CDR3 DNA sequence: TGCGCCAGCAGCGACAGGATGAACACTGAAGCTTTCTTT. This gives the protein CASSDRMNTEAFF.

The chain recombines TRBV28 with TRBJ2-1, with 7 nucleotides matching TRBD2. This CDR3 is built from 15 residues. With V trimmed by 6 bases and J by 7 bases, 12 bases remained unmatched. Germline values: CDR1 MDHEN, CDR2 SYDVKM. The CDR3 spells CASRLPGRALNEQFF. As DNA, the CDR3 is TGTGCCAGCAGACTCCCTGGGAGGGCCCTTAATGAGCAGTTCTTC.

This clone has a handful of counts. The chain carries TRBV27 and TRBJ2-5; 11 nucleotides match TRBD2. The junction had 12 bases not matched to a gene; V was cut back by 0 bases and J by 9 bases. The CDR3 covers 17 residues. Germline loops: CDR1 MNHEY, CDR2 SMNVEV (reference sequence). For the CDR3, the DNA is TGTGCCAGCAGTTTATCCCAAGGACTAGCGGGCCCCGTGGCCCAGTACTTC. The encoded protein is CASSLSQGLAGPVAQYF.

The chain is built from TRBV14 and TRBJ2-5; TRBD1 aligns across 7 bases. The CDR3 covers 15 residues. Germline lookup yields CDR1 SGHDN and CDR2 FVKESK. With 0 bases clipped from V and 2 bases from J, the junction kept 3 bases outside the gene matches. The CDR3 protein is CASSQDLGQQETQYF. The CDR3 DNA follows: TGTGCCAGCAGCCAAGATCTGGGACAGCAAGAGACCCAGTACTTC. The whole variable domain, remainder taken from reference TRBV14 and TRBJ2-5, is EAGVTQFPSHSVIEKGQTVTLRCDPISGHDNLYWYRRVMGKEIKFLLHFVKESKQDESGMPNNRFLAERTGGTYSTLKVQPAELEDSGVYFCASSQDLGQQETQYFGPGTRLLVL.

In its sample, this clone was seen a few times. The V call is TRBV6-2 or TRBV6-3, the J call TRBJ2-1, with TRBD2 matching 10 bases. Germline V gene lookup returns CDR1 MNHEY and CDR2 SVGEGT. This CDR3 comprises 15 residues. The junction had 4 bases not matched to a gene; V was cut back by 2 bases and J by 6 bases. The CDR3 nucleotides read TGTGCCAGCAGTTACAGCGGGGGGGCTTTCAATGAGCAGTTCTTC. This codes for CASSYSGGAFNEQFF.

This clone was observed once. The chain couples TRBV25-1 to TRBJ1-4; D is undetermined. The CDR3 covers 12 residues. Trimming pared 4 bases from V and 7 bases from J, leaving 7 bases between. CDR1 and CDR2 (germline): MGHDK, SYGVNS. The CDR3 is CASSVSGEKLFF. In nucleotides, the CDR3 is TGTGCCAGCAGTGTGAGCGGTGAAAAACTGTTTTTT.

The V gene is TRBV5-1, the J gene TRBJ2-2; a possible D gene is TRBD1 (6 bases). The ends were cut back, 5 bases at V and 0 bases at J, with 11 bases in the middle. The CDR3 is 15 amino acids. The V gene's germline CDR1 is SGHRS and CDR2 YFSETQ. CDR3: CASRSGTTNTGELFF. CDR3 DNA: TGCGCCAGCAGGTCCGGGACAACGAACACCGGGGAGCTGTTTTTT.

This rearrangement joins TRBV10-1 to TRBJ2-7; D is possibly TRBD1 (6 bases). The CDR3 contains 15 residues. Trimming removed 7 bases at V and 4 bases at J, with 20 bases between. The germline CDR1 and CDR2 sequences are WNHNN and SYGVQD (reference sequence). CDR3: CASTPRDKELYEQYF. DNA of the CDR3: TGCGCCAGCACTCCCAGGGACAAGGAATTATACGAGCAGTACTTC.

This clone was picked up a small number of times. V gene TRBV5-1 combines with J gene TRBJ1-4; TRBD1 matches at 7 bases. Germline CDR1 and CDR2: SGHRS and YFSETQ. With V trimmed by 0 bases and J by 8 bases, 7 bases remained unmatched. This CDR3 contains 15 residues. CDR3 nucleotides: TGCGCCAGCAGCTTGGGGACAGGAGGGGGAGAAAAACTGTTTTTT. Its protein is CASSLGTGGGEKLFF. The variable domain in full, completed from reference TRBV5-1 and TRBJ1-4, reads KAGVTQTPRYLIKTRGQQVTLSCSPISGHRSVSWYQQTPGQGLQFLFEYFSETQRNKGNFPGRFSGRQFSNSRSEMNVSTLELGDSALYLCASSLGTGGGEKLFFGSGTQLSVL.

The J gene is TRBJ2-4, the V gene TRBV4-3; 7 nucleotides line up with TRBD1. The J segment lost 8 bases and the V segment lost 0 bases, leaving 7 bases of the junction unmatched. CDR1 and CDR2 (germline): LGHNA, YSLEER. The CDR3 totals 15 residues. The CDR3 reads CASSQDKGQGDIQYF. The CDR3 coding sequence is TGCGCCAGCAGCCAAGATAAAGGGCAGGGGGACATTCAGTACTTC.

The chain combines TRBV27 with TRBJ2-5; D might be TRBD1 (6 bases). Trimming removed 3 bases at V and 1 base at J, with 9 bases between. The CDR3 has 14 amino acids. Germline CDR1 reads MNHEY; CDR2 reads SMNVEV (reference sequence). The CDR3 reads CASSFWGPQETQYF. The CDR3 coding sequence is TGTGCCAGCAGTTTTTGGGGGCCCCAAGAGACCCAGTACTTC.

The V call is TRBV28, the J call TRBJ2-1, with a tentative D call TRBD1 (5 bases). Trimming pared 7 bases from V and 3 bases from J, leaving 10 bases between. In germline, CDR1 is MDHEN, CDR2 SYDVKM. The length of the CDR3 is 13 residues. The CDR3 DNA follows: TGTGCCAGCATGGGGCTAGACTACAATGAGCAGTTCTTC. Translated: CASMGLDYNEQFF.

Regarding this clone: Other nucleotide sequences from this sample produce the same CDR3. This chain's CDR3 is CASSVGGLDTQYF. As DNA, the CDR3 is TGTGCCAGCAGCGTAGGGGGGCTGGATACGCAGTATTTT. The chain carries TRBV9 and TRBJ2-3; tentatively, D is TRBD1 (6 bases). The V gene lost 0 bases and the J gene lost 6 bases, with 8 bases spanning the gap. CDR3 length: 13 amino acids. Looked up from germline, CDR1 is SGDLS and CDR2 is YYNGEE.

A remark on this clone: A read error may produce the germline difference seen at one junction end. The rearrangement joins TRBV7-6 to TRBJ2-7; 7 bases are shared with TRBD2. Germline V lookup: CDR1 SGHVS, CDR2 FNYEAQ. This CDR3 region has 12 residues. The CDR3 here is CASSPLGGPTYF. The CDR3 DNA is TGTGCCAGCAGCCCCCTGGGAGGGCCTACCTATTTC.